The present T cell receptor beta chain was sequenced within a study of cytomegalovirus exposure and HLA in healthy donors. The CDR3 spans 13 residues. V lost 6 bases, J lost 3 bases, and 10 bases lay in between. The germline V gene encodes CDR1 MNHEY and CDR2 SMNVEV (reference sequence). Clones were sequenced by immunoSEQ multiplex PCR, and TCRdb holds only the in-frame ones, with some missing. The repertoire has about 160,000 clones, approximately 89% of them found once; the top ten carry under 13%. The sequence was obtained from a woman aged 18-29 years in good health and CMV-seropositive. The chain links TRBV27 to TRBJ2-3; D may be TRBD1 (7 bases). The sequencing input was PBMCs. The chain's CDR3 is CASSQGGTDTQYF. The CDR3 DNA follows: TGTGCCAGCAGCCAGGGGGGAACAGATACGCAGTATTTT.